This TCR beta chain was recovered during a study of T cells in Graves' hyperthyroidism and ophthalmopathy. Trimming cost V 5 bases and J 6 bases, with 14 bases left between them. Germline V CDR1 and CDR2: MNHEY, SMNVEV (reference sequence). The CDR3 sequence is 13 residues long. From RNA transcripts, TCR beta CDR3 regions were amplified. Using the HTBI primer set, a first-round RT-PCR was run on the TCR CDR3. TCRdb re-called the multiplex PCR reads through MiXCR, storing one row per CDR3 protein. The table lists about 560,000 distinct CDR3 sequences, 16% of them singletons. Patients aged 18 to 65 had newly diagnosed hyperthyroidism lasting under 2 months.

V gene TRBV27 combines with J gene TRBJ2-7; TRBD1 might be the D (6 bases). This receptor was obtained from a woman between 18 and 30 years old with Graves' hyperthyroidism. Sequenced: blood. CDR3 region: CASSAGQHSEQYF. The DNA of the CDR3 is TGTGCCAGCAGTGCCGGACAGCACTCCGAGCAGTACTTC.